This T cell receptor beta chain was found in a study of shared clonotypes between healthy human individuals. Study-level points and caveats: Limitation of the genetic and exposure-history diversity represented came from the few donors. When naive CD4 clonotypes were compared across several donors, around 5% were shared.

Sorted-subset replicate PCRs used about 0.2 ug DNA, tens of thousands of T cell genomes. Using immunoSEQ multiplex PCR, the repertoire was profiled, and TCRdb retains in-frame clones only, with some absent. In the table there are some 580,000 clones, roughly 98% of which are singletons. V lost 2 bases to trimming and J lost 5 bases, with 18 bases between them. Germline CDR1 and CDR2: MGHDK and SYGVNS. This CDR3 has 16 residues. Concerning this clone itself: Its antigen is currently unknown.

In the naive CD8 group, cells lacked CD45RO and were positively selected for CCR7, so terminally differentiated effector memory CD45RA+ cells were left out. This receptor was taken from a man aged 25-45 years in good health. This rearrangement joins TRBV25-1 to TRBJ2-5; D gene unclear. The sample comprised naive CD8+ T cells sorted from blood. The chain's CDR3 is CASSENSDRTGETQYF. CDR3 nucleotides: TGTGCCAGCAGTGAAAATTCGGACCGGACCGGTGAGACCCAGTACTTC.